The subject of this entry is one TCR beta chain. The CDR3 length is 14 residues. Looked up from germline, CDR1 is SGHVS and CDR2 is FQNEAQ. This specimen comes from a study of tumor-infiltrating lymphocytes in oesophageal squamous cell carcinoma. TCRdb re-called the PCR reads with MiXCR, one entry per CDR3 protein. The sample records 15,000 or so distinct CDR3 sequences, about 55% being singletons. The sequence came from a female donor with esophageal squamous cell carcinoma. The sample was esophageal tumor tissue. This rearrangement joins TRBV7-8 to TRBJ2-3, with D possibly matching TRBD2 (7 bases). Near its end, the DNA agrees better with TRBJ2-1, so the J call may be wrong. The CDR3 region is CASSLRGGARKQFF. For the CDR3, the DNA is TGTGCCAGCAGCTTAAGGGGGGGGGCCAGAAAGCAGTTCTTC.